The next 3 T cell receptor beta chains were all read from a single sample in a study of cytomegalovirus exposure and HLA in healthy donors. Assay used: immunoSEQ multiplex PCR; TCRdb lists only in-frame clones, some missing. The data contain over 250,000 clones, 80% to 90% of them singletons. Sequenced input: PBMCs. These receptors all stem from a woman aged 18 to 35 in good health and CMV-seronegative.

This rearrangement joins TRBV27 to TRBJ2-7; 10 bases align to TRBD2. Germline values: CDR1 MNHEY, CDR2 SMNVEV (reference sequence). The CDR3 totals 16 residues. J lost 3 bases, V lost 4 bases, and 9 bases had no gene match. The CDR3 region is CASSSISIAGGYEQYF. CDR3 nucleotide sequence: TGTGCCAGCAGTTCAATAAGCATAGCGGGAGGCTACGAGCAGTACTTC.

The genes are TRBV18 and TRBJ2-7; 11 bases map to TRBD1. V lost 2 bases and J lost 7; bases outside the gene matches: 10. The V gene's germline CDR1 is KGHSH and CDR2 LQKENI. This CDR3 contains 16 residues. For the CDR3, the DNA is TGTGCCAGCTCACCATTTCCCGGACAGGGGGCTGAAGAGCAGTACTTC. Translation gives CASSPFPGQGAEEQYF.

The chain joins TRBV4-3 to TRBJ1-1; D may be TRBD1 (5 bases). CDR1 and CDR2 from the germline V gene are LGHNA and YSLEER. The CDR3 is made up of 12 amino acids. V was cut by 0 bases and J by 14 bases, with 13 bases left in between. The CDR3: CASSQDRKQVFF. The CDR3 nucleotides read TGCGCCAGCAGCCAAGATAGAAAACAGGTCTTCTTT.